The 2 T cell receptor beta chains below all came from one sample that was sequenced in a study of shared clonotypes between healthy human individuals. Libraries were prepared by immunoSEQ multiplex PCR; TCRdb keeps only in-frame clonotypes and omits some of them. The sample yields about 1 million clones, approximately 68% seen once. Sequencing was carried out using memory CD4+ T cells sorted from blood. Indicated subset: CD45RA-negative fraction. The receptors originated from a man aged 18-30 years in good health.

Regarding this clone: Distinct nucleotide sequences in the sample also encode this CDR3. The chain uses TRBV5-1 and TRBJ2-2, with 7 bases fitting TRBD1. Germline loops: CDR1 SGHRS, CDR2 YFSETQ. The CDR3 is made up of 14 amino acids. V lost 4 bases and J lost 4; bases outside the gene matches: 4. The CDR3 DNA reads TGCGCCAGCAGCCTGGGACAGAGCACCGGGGAGCTGTTTTTT. Translation gives CASSLGQSTGELFF. Looking up the rest from reference TRBV5-1 and TRBJ2-2 gives the full variable domain: KAGVTQTPRYLIKTRGQQVTLSCSPISGHRSVSWYQQTPGQGLQFLFEYFSETQRNKGNFPGRFSGRQFSNSRSEMNVSTLELGDSALYLCASSLGQSTGELFFGEGSRLTVL.

The chain recombines TRBV11-2 with TRBJ2-7; 10 bases agree with TRBD2. Germline lookup yields CDR1 SGHAT and CDR2 FQNNGV. The V and J ends lost 6 bases and 5 bases, in that order; junction bases with no gene match: 13. The CDR3 runs to 16 residues. CDR3 coding DNA: TGTGCCAGCAGACCCACGCCCGCTAGCGGGAGCCACGAGCAGTACTTC. The encoded protein is CASRPTPASGSHEQYF.